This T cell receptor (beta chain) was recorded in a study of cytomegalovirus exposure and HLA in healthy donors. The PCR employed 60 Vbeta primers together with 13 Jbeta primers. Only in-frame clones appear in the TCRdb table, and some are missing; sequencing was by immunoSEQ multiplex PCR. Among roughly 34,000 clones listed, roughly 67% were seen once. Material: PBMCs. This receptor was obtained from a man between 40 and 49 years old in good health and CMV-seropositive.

The CDR3 sequence is CASRAPLAGPYNEQFF. The CDR3 DNA follows: TGTGCCAGCAGGGCACCCCTAGCGGGGCCTTACAATGAGCAGTTCTTC. This chain joins TRBV27 and TRBJ2-1, with 9 nucleotides matching TRBD2. The germline gives CDR1 MNHEY, CDR2 SMNVEV (reference sequence). V gave up 6 bases and J gave up 4 bases; unmatched junction bases: 10. This CDR3 has 16 residues.